This section outlines one TCR beta chain sequence together with its context. Its antigen remains unidentified. These data originate in a study of CD8+CD57+ T cells in acquired aplastic anemia. Across the study: Across the sorted CD4+ and CD8+ cells, DNA amounts averaged about 3 ug. The study obtained 9.5 million to 12 million reads on average for CD4+ cells from healthy donors.

For CDR3 and TCR beta VDJ profiling, genomic DNA was the template used. TCRdb reprocessed the reads via MiXCR and lists one record per CDR3 protein. The sample yields approximately 160,000 distinct CDR3 sequences, approximately 44% seen once. General study findings and limits: Patients versus controls showed no significant CD8+ Simpson's diversity difference. Patients and controls turned out to have some 30 CD8+ CDR3 sequences in common.

This sequence was found in a human donor in good health. Sequencing input: sorted CD4+, CD8+, or CD8+CD57+ T cells (not recorded which) from PBMCs.

The chain's CDR3 is CASRWTGSYEQYF. DNA for the CDR3: TGTGCCAGCAGGTGGACAGGGTCCTACGAGCAGTACTTC. This rearrangement joins TRBV25-1 to TRBJ2-7; 8 nucleotides agree with TRBD1. The germline CDR1 and CDR2 sequences are MGHDK and SYGVNS. There are 13 residues in the CDR3. V lost 6 bases, J lost 1 base, and 2 bases stayed unmatched.